The 17 T cell receptor beta chains below all came from one sample that was sequenced in a study of PD-1 blockade in classical Hodgkin lymphoma. Every single patient, without exception, relapsed after autologous stem cell transplantation, and brentuximab vedotin exposure varied. Here immunoSEQ multiplex PCR was the method, and the copy in TCRdb shows in-frame clones only, minus some. The data show 120,000 to 150,000 clones, nearly 80% seen once. The sample was peripheral blood mononuclear cells (PBMCs), taken before the second cycle of nivolumab. Source of these receptors: a human donor with classical Hodgkin lymphoma.

The V and J genes are TRBV7-9 and TRBJ1-3, with D uncertain. The CDR3 totals 17 residues. V gave up 1 base and J gave up 0 bases, with 13 bases separating them. Germline V lookup: CDR1 SEHNR, CDR2 FQNEAQ (reference sequence). The CDR3 here is CASSLGSPGPSGNTIYF. Written as DNA, the CDR3 is TGTGCCAGCAGCTTAGGGTCACCAGGACCCTCTGGAAACACCATATATTTT.

V and J are TRBV10-3 and TRBJ2-7, with D possibly TRBD1 on 5 matching bases. Trimming stripped 10 bases from V and 2 bases from J, with 15 bases between. The CDR3 runs to 13 residues. CDR1 and CDR2 (germline): ENHRY, SYGVKD. DNA of the CDR3: TGTGCCAGCAGGCTAAGGGGCACCTACGAGCAGTACTTC. Amino acids: CASRLRGTYEQYF.

This clone was observed at least ten times. The chain recombines TRBV30 with TRBJ1-4, with 7 bases aligning to TRBD1. The ends lost 4 bases at V and 8 bases at J; junction bases unmatched: 1. The CDR3 is 11 residues long. In germline, CDR1 is GTSNPN, CDR2 SVGIG (reference sequence). The CDR3 region has the DNA TGTGCCTGGACAGGGGGAGAAAAACTGTTTTTT. This translates into CAWTGGEKLFF.

This chain connects TRBV5-1 to TRBJ2-1, with 9 bases lining up with TRBD2. Germline-derived CDR1 and CDR2 are SGHRS and YFSETQ. The ends lost 2 bases at V and 8 bases at J; junction bases unmatched: 11. This CDR3 spans 16 amino acids. The CDR3 nucleotides read TGCGCCAGCAGCTTCGAGCGGGGGGCCGGAGGCGATGAGCAGTTCTTC. This sequence encodes CASSFERGAGGDEQFF.

The chain recombines TRBV10-3 with TRBJ2-1, with a weak D call TRBD2 (5 bases). Germline V CDR1 and CDR2: ENHRY, SYGVKD. Trimming removed 7 bases from V and 5 bases from J, with 12 bases in between. The CDR3 covers 13 residues. The CDR3 DNA follows: TGTGCCATCAAGGCCCCCGGGGACAATGAGCAGTTCTTC. Its translation: CAIKAPGDNEQFF.

Worth noting for this clone: An end of the junction differs from the germline gene, which may be a read error. The genes are TRBV19 and TRBJ2-1; D is tentatively TRBD1 or TRBD2 (6 bases each). The germline V gene has CDR1 LNHDA and CDR2 SQIVND (reference sequence). CDR3 length equals 14 residues. CDR3 DNA: TGTGCCAGTCGTATGGGGGGCCATGGCAATGAGCAGTTCTTC. Encoded protein: CASRMGGHGNEQFF.

The CDR3 protein is CASSLGGPDRMSTEAFF. In DNA form, the CDR3 reads TGTGCCAGCAGCTTAGGAGGCCCTGACAGGATGTCCACTGAAGCTTTCTTT. The gene calls are TRBV7-9 and TRBJ1-1; a possible D gene is TRBD1 (6 bases). Trimming removed 1 base from V and 4 bases from J, with 19 bases in between. Looked up from germline, CDR1 is SEHNR and CDR2 is FQNEAQ (reference sequence). The CDR3 is 17 amino acids.

The chain is built from TRBV15 and TRBJ1-3; D unresolved. The V gene's germline CDR1 is LNHNV and CDR2 YYDKDF (reference sequence). V was pared by 6 bases and J by 0 bases, with 12 bases between. The CDR3 extends over 15 amino acids. CDR3 region: CATSPDRISGNTIYF. The CDR3 DNA is TGTGCCACCAGTCCCGACCGGATCTCTGGAAACACCATATATTTT.

This chain links TRBV9 with TRBJ2-2; 7 bases are a match to TRBD2. The germline gives CDR1 SGDLS, CDR2 YYNGEE. The CDR3 length is 16 residues. V was pared by 4 bases and J by 1 base, with 7 bases of the junction left unmatched. The CDR3 region has the DNA TGTGCCAGCAGCCAAGAAGCGGGGAGGAACACCGGGGAGCTGTTTTTT. It encodes CASSQEAGRNTGELFF.

This clone was seen at least ten times. The chain links TRBV12-5 to TRBJ2-7, with 9 bases matching TRBD1. Germline lookup yields CDR1 LGHNT and CDR2 FRNRAP. The V segment lost 1 base and the J segment 3 bases; nucleotides outside the gene matches: 1. The CDR3 consists of 14 residues. DNA of the CDR3: TGTGCTAGTGGTTTGGGGACAGGGGACTACGAGCAGTACTTC. Translating it yields CASGLGTGDYEQYF. The complete variable domain, with remaining parts taken from reference TRBV12-5 and TRBJ2-7, reads DARVTQTPRHKVTEMGQEVTMRCQPILGHNTVFWYRQTMMQGLELLAYFRNRAPLDDSGMPKDRFSAEMPDATLATLKIQPSEPRDSAVYFCASGLGTGDYEQYFGPGTRLTVT.

This clone was recorded only once. The chain recombines TRBV18 with TRBJ2-5, with D tentatively TRBD2 (6 bases). Per germline, CDR1 KGHSH and CDR2 LQKENI. With 3 bases removed from V and 5 bases from J, the gap between germline ends came to 10 bases. This CDR3 has 13 residues. As DNA, the CDR3 is TGTGCCAGCTCACCGGAGGGGACGGAGACCCAGTACTTC. The encoded protein is CASSPEGTETQYF. The whole variable domain, filled in from reference TRBV18 and TRBJ2-5, reads NAGVMQNPRHLVRRRGQEARLRCSPMKGHSHVYWYRQLPEEGLKFMVYLQKENIIDESGMPKERFSAEFPKEGPSILRIQQVVRGDSAAYFCASSPEGTETQYFGPGTRLLVL.

This clone was counted at least ten times. This chain connects TRBV29-1 to TRBJ1-1; 7 bases match TRBD1. CDR3 length: 13 amino acids. Germline V gene sequence: CDR1 SQVTM, CDR2 ANQGSEA. With 3 bases clipped from V and 4 bases from J, the junction kept 5 bases outside the gene matches. This CDR3 reads CSVDHRGGTEAFF. For the CDR3, the DNA is TGCAGCGTTGACCACAGGGGAGGCACTGAAGCTTTCTTT.

The V and J genes are TRBV6-5 and TRBJ1-2; a weak D match, TRBD1 (5 bases). Germline values: CDR1 MNHEY, CDR2 SVGAGI. The CDR3 runs to 13 residues. Trimming took 4 bases from V and 0 from J, leaving 6 bases between them. Here the CDR3 reads CASSSRANYGYTF. The DNA for the CDR3 is TGTGCCAGCAGTTCCAGGGCTAACTATGGCTACACCTTC.

This chain links TRBV6-5 with TRBJ2-3; possible D gene TRBD1, 6 bases. The CDR3 loop spans 12 amino acids. Deletions cut 8 bases from V and 2 bases from J, with 8 bases between. CDR1 and CDR2 from the germline V gene are MNHEY and SVGAGI. The CDR3 spells CASRDNTDTQYF. CDR3 DNA: TGTGCCAGCCGGGACAACACAGATACGCAGTATTTT.

Written as DNA, the CDR3 is TGTGCCAGCAGCTTGGATCTGGGCCACGAGCAGTACTTC. Its translation is CASSLDLGHEQYF. V gene TRBV5-4 combines with J gene TRBJ2-7; D call uncertain. The germline gives CDR1 SGHNT, CDR2 YYREEE (reference sequence). The V gene lost 0 bases and the J gene lost 5 bases, with 9 bases spanning the gap. This CDR3 is built from 13 residues.

This clone showed up just a few times. The V call is TRBV19, the J call TRBJ1-1; D not certain. The CDR3 has 16 residues. CDR1 LNHDA and CDR2 SQIVND come from the germline V gene (reference sequence). V lost 1 base to trimming and J lost 7 bases, with 19 bases between them. The CDR3 DNA is TGTGCCAGTAGTATAGTCGGGTATCTGGCACTTGTTGAAGCTTTCTTT. Translation gives CASSIVGYLALVEAFF. The complete variable domain, with remaining parts taken from reference TRBV19 and TRBJ1-1, reads DGGITQSPKYLFRKEGQNVTLSCEQNLNHDAMYWYRQDPGQGLRLIYYSQIVNDFQKGDIAEGYSVSREKKESFPLTVTSAQKNPTAFYLCASSIVGYLALVEAFFGQGTRLTVV.

The rearrangement joins TRBV13 to TRBJ2-2, with D unresolved. Trimming removed 6 bases from V and 0 bases from J, with 11 bases in between. This CDR3 has 15 amino acids. Germline CDR1 PRHDT, CDR2 FYEKMQ (reference sequence). CDR3 nucleotides: TGTGCCAGCAGTGAAGGACCCACGAACACCGGGGAGCTGTTTTTT. Translating it yields CASSEGPTNTGELFF.